These 19 T cell receptor beta chains were all obtained from the same sample, sequenced in a study of cytomegalovirus exposure and HLA in healthy donors. PCR involved 60 Vbeta and 13 Jbeta primers. Here immunoSEQ multiplex PCR was the method, and the copy in TCRdb shows in-frame clones only, minus some. The sample records 100,000 to 150,000 clones, around two thirds being singletons. Material: PBMCs. The receptors originated from a human donor in good health.

V is TRBV7-9 and J is TRBJ2-3; 9 bases align to TRBD2. The CDR3 covers 19 residues. Germline V gene sequence: CDR1 SEHNR, CDR2 FQNEAQ (reference sequence). Unmatched junction bases numbered 20, after V lost 7 bases and J lost 3 bases. The CDR3 coding sequence is TGTGCCAGCATTCCCCAAAGGGGCGTAGCGGGAGTCGTTACAGATACGCAGTATTTT. This gives the protein CASIPQRGVAGVVTDTQYF.

This clone has only a few counts. The J gene is TRBJ2-3, the V gene TRBV30; 10 nucleotides match TRBD2. CDR3 size: 13 residues. Unmatched junction bases numbered 1, after V lost 4 bases and J lost 3 bases. Germline V gene sequence: CDR1 GTSNPN, CDR2 SVGIG (reference sequence). The CDR3 loop is CAWTSGRTDTQYF. CDR3 sequence (DNA): TGTGCCTGGACTAGCGGGAGAACAGATACGCAGTATTTT. The variable domain in full, with the rest retrieved from reference TRBV30 and TRBJ2-3, is SQTIHQWPATLVQPVGSPLSLECTVEGTSNPNLYWYRQAAGRGLQLLFYSVGIGQISSEVPQNLSASRPQDRQFILSSKKLLLSDSGFYLCAWTSGRTDTQYFGPGTRLTVL.

J is TRBJ1-2 and V is TRBV30; maybe TRBD1 (5 bases). The V gene lost 2 bases and the J gene lost 3 bases, with 10 bases spanning the gap. The length of the CDR3 is 13 residues. Germline CDR1 is GTSNPN and CDR2 is SVGIG (reference sequence). As DNA, the CDR3 is TGTGCCTGGAGTTCTGGGGGGGACTATGGCTACACCTTC. Encoded protein: CAWSSGGDYGYTF.

The chain carries TRBV10-3 and TRBJ2-7, with TRBD1 identical over 8 bases. The CDR3 consists of 14 residues. Trimming cost V 8 bases and J 7 bases; bases outside gene matches: 13. CDR1 and CDR2 (germline): ENHRY, SYGVKD. The CDR3 bases are TGTGCCATCCGTCGACAGGGGCCTCGAGAGGAGCAGTACTTC. Its protein product is CAIRRQGPREEQYF.

The chain is built from TRBV28 and TRBJ1-3; no definite D call. V lost 6 bases and J 4 bases, leaving 19 bases between the germline ends. CDR1 and CDR2 from the germline V gene are MDHEN and SYDVKM. The CDR3 runs 16 residues. This CDR3 reads CASRPAEGRWGNTIYF. For the CDR3, the DNA is TGTGCCAGCAGGCCCGCAGAGGGCCGCTGGGGAAACACCATATATTTT.

The chain combines TRBV5-1 with TRBJ2-2; TRBD2 agrees at 7 bases. CDR3 size: 15 residues. Germline loops: CDR1 SGHRS, CDR2 YFSETQ. The V and J ends lost 4 bases and 0 bases, in that order; junction bases with no gene match: 3. The CDR3 reads CASSKSGTNTGELFF. DNA of the CDR3: TGCGCCAGCAGCAAAAGCGGGACGAACACCGGGGAGCTGTTTTTT.

The V gene is TRBV5-5, the J gene TRBJ1-2, with D perhaps TRBD1 (6 bases). The germline V gene has CDR1 SGHKS and CDR2 YYEKEE (reference sequence). CDR3 length equals 15 residues. The V gene lost 4 bases and the J gene lost 4 bases, with 17 bases spanning the gap. The CDR3 DNA reads as TGTGCCAGCAGCCCGATTAGGACAGATTTCTATGGCTACACCTTC. Residues: CASSPIRTDFYGYTF.

The V and J genes are TRBV6-1 and TRBJ1-5; D unclear. Germline lookup yields CDR1 MNHNS and CDR2 SASEGT. The germline V and J ends were trimmed by 2 bases and 0 bases, with 11 bases remaining between them. The CDR3 has 16 amino acids. The CDR3 DNA reads as TGTGCCAGCAGTGAAAAGTTACAATATAGCAATCAGCCCCAGCATTTT. It is translated as CASSEKLQYSNQPQHF.

This chain uses TRBV14 with TRBJ2-7; 11 nucleotides line up with TRBD2. Trimming cost V 4 bases and J 3 bases; bases outside gene matches: 8. Per the germline V gene, CDR1 is SGHDN and CDR2 is FVKESK. The CDR3 is 16 amino acids. DNA for the CDR3: TGTGCCAGCAGCCCCATAGCGGGAGGGGCCCTCTACGAGCAGTACTTC. It yields the protein CASSPIAGGALYEQYF. The variable domain in full, with the rest retrieved from reference TRBV14 and TRBJ2-7, is EAGVTQFPSHSVIEKGQTVTLRCDPISGHDNLYWYRRVMGKEIKFLLHFVKESKQDESGMPNNRFLAERTGGTYSTLKVQPAELEDSGVYFCASSPIAGGALYEQYFGPGTRLTVT.

J is TRBJ1-1 and V is TRBV27, with a possible D match to TRBD1 (5 bases). CDR1 and CDR2 from the germline V gene are MNHEY and SMNVEV (reference sequence). This CDR3 contains 18 residues. V lost 4 bases and J 7 bases, leaving 28 bases between the germline ends. As DNA, the CDR3 is TGTGCCAGCAGTTCGATGACAGTCTCGCCCGGACCCCAGGATGAAGCTTTCTTT. It is translated as CASSSMTVSPGPQDEAFF.

The chain is built from TRBV9 and TRBJ2-1; D is ambiguous. Germline-derived CDR1 and CDR2 are SGDLS and YYNGEE. The CDR3 totals 12 residues. V dropped 4 bases and J dropped 8 bases, with 10 bases sitting between them. In DNA, the CDR3 is TGTGCCAGCAGCCCATCCCGGTATGAGCAGTTCTTC. Residues: CASSPSRYEQFF.

The chain links TRBV5-1 to TRBJ2-2, with TRBD1 matching over 8 bases. Unmatched junction bases numbered 19, after V lost 4 bases and J lost 5 bases. This CDR3 is 19 amino acids long. Germline CDR1 is SGHRS and CDR2 is YFSETQ. Here the CDR3 reads CASSPRQGATASRTGELFF. Here the CDR3 DNA reads TGCGCCAGCAGCCCTCGTCAGGGGGCGACGGCAAGCAGGACCGGGGAGCTGTTTTTT.

The rearrangement joins TRBV28 to TRBJ1-2; 7 nucleotides align to TRBD1. Looked up from germline, CDR1 is MDHEN and CDR2 is SYDVKM. V gave up 7 bases and J gave up 7 bases; unmatched junction bases: 9. This CDR3 region has 13 residues. The CDR3 is CASTLTGAVGYTF. Here the CDR3 DNA reads TGTGCCAGCACCCTTACAGGGGCGGTTGGCTACACCTTC.

V is TRBV5-4 and J is TRBJ2-3; D is ambiguous. Germline V gives CDR1 SGHNT, CDR2 YYREEE (reference sequence). The CDR3 covers 11 residues. V lost 6 bases and J lost 0, with 2 bases in between. For the CDR3, the DNA is TGTGCCAGCACGAGCACAGATACGCAGTATTTT. This translates into CASTSTDTQYF.

The CDR3 region has the DNA TGTGCCAGCACCAACAGGGCCTACGAGCAGTACTTC. As protein: CASTNRAYEQYF. This rearrangement joins TRBV5-6 to TRBJ2-7; weak D call: TRBD1 (6 bases). Germline lookup yields CDR1 SGHDT and CDR2 YYEEEE. Trimming pared 6 bases from V and 2 bases from J, leaving 9 bases between. CDR3 length: 12 residues.

This chain connects TRBV30 to TRBJ2-2; D may be TRBD2 (7 bases). The CDR3 extends over 17 amino acids. The V gene lost 6 bases and the J gene lost 1 base, with 21 bases spanning the gap. Germline loops: CDR1 GTSNPN, CDR2 SVGIG (reference sequence). DNA of the CDR3: TGTGCCTGTCCAGCACCCTGGCGGGGGCGGAACACCGGGGAGCTGTTTTTT. Translating it yields CACPAPWRGRNTGELFF.

The gene calls are TRBV13 and TRBJ1-1; the match to TRBD1 covers 8 bases. The CDR3 runs to 17 residues. Per the germline V gene, CDR1 is PRHDT and CDR2 is FYEKMQ (reference sequence). The trim removed 5 bases at V and 6 bases at J, leaving 17 bases unmatched. The CDR3 loop is CASSQLNQGQGRPEAFF. CDR3 sequence (DNA): TGTGCCAGCAGCCAGCTAAACCAAGGACAGGGACGGCCTGAAGCTTTCTTT.

This chain links TRBV7-7 with TRBJ2-1, with 10 bases fitting TRBD2. This CDR3 is built from 15 residues. CDR1 and CDR2 (germline): SSHAT, FNYEAQ (reference sequence). The J segment lost 3 bases and the V segment lost 5 bases, leaving 4 bases of the junction unmatched. CDR3 loop: CASSPGLADYNEQFF. The CDR3 DNA is TGTGCCAGCAGCCCAGGACTAGCGGACTACAATGAGCAGTTCTTC.

This chain joins TRBV9 and TRBJ1-3, with D possibly matching TRBD1 (5 bases). Germline V gives CDR1 SGDLS, CDR2 YYNGEE. V lost 2 bases, J lost 3 bases, and 12 bases lay in between. This CDR3 contains 15 residues. The CDR3 region has the DNA TGTGCCAGCAGCGTGGGAGGGGCCATTGGAAACACCATATATTTT. The encoded protein is CASSVGGAIGNTIYF.